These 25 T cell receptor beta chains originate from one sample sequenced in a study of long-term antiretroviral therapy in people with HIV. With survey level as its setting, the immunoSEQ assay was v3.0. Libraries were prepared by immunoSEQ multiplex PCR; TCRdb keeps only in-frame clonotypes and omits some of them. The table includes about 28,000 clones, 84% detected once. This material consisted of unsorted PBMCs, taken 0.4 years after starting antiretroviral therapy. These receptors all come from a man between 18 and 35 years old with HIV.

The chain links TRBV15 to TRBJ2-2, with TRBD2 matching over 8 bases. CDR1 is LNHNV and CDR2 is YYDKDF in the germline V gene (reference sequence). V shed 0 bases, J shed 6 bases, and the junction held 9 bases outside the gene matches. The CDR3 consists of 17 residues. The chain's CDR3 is CATSRDLGGGFSGELFF. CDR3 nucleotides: TGTGCCACCAGCAGAGATCTTGGCGGGGGGTTCTCCGGGGAGCTGTTTTTT.

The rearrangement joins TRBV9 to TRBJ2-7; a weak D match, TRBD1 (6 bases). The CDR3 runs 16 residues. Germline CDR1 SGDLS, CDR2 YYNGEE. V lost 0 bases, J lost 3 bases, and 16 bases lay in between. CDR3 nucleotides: TGTGCCAGCAGCGTAGGAGGGGGTGGAGGCGTCTACGAGCAGTACTTC. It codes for CASSVGGGGGVYEQYF. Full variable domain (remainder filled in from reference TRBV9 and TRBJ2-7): DSGVTQTPKHLITATGQRVTLRCSPRSGDLSVYWYQQSLDQGLQFLIQYYNGEERAKGNILERFSAQQFPDLHSELNLSSLELGDSALYFCASSVGGGGGVYEQYFGPGTRLTVT.

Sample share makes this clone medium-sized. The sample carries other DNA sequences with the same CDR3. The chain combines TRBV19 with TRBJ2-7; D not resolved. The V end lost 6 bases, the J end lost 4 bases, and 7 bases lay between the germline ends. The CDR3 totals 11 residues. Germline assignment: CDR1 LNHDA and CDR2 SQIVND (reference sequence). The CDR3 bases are TGTGCCAGTAGCCACAGATACGAGCAGTACTTC. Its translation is CASSHRYEQYF.

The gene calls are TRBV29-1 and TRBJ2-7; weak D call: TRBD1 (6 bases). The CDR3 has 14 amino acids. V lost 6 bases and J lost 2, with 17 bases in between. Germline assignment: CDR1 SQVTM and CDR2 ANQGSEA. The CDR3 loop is CSVVLTGSTYEQYF. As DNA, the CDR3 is TGCAGCGTGGTCCTGACAGGCTCGACCTACGAGCAGTACTTC.

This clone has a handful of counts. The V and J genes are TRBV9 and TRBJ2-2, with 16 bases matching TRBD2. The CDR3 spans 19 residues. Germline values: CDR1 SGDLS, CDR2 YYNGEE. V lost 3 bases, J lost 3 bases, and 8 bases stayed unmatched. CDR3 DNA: TGTGCCAGCAGCGCACCGGGACTAGCGGGAGGGCCGGACACCGGGGAGCTGTTTTTT. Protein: CASSAPGLAGGPDTGELFF.

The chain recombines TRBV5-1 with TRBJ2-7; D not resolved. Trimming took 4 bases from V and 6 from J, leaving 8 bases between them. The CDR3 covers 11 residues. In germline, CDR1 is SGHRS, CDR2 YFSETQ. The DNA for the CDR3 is TGCGCCAGCAGCGACGAGGTCGAGCAGTACTTC. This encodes CASSDEVEQYF.

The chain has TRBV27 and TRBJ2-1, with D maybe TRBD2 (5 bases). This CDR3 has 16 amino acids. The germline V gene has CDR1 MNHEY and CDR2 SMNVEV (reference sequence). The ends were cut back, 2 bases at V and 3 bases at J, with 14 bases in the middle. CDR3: CASSLNGVVGYNEQFF. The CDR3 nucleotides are TGTGCCAGCAGTTTAAACGGGGTAGTGGGCTACAATGAGCAGTTCTTC.

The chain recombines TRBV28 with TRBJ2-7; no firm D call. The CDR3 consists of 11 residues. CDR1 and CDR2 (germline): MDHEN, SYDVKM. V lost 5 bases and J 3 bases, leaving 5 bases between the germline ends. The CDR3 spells CASSQDYEQYF. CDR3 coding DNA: TGTGCCAGCAGTCAAGACTACGAGCAGTACTTC.

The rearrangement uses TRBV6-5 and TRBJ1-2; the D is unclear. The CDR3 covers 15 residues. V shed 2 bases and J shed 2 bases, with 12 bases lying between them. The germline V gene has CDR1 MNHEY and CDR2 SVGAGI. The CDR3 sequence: CASSYKDKANYGYTF. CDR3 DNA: TGTGCCAGCAGTTACAAAGATAAGGCAAACTATGGCTACACCTTC.

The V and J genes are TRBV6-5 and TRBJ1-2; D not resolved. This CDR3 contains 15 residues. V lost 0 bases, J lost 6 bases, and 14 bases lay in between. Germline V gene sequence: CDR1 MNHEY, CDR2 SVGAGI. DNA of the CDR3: TGTGCCAGCAGTTACTCAATATCTGAAACGGATGGCTACACCTTC. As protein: CASSYSISETDGYTF.

The CDR3 here is CASSLVGEAFF. Written as DNA, the CDR3 is TGTGCCAGCAGCTTAGTGGGGGAAGCTTTCTTT. V and J are TRBV7-9 and TRBJ1-1; no reliable D call. Trimming removed 1 base at V and 8 bases at J, with 5 bases between. The CDR3 runs to 11 residues. Germline CDR1 is SEHNR and CDR2 is FQNEAQ (reference sequence).

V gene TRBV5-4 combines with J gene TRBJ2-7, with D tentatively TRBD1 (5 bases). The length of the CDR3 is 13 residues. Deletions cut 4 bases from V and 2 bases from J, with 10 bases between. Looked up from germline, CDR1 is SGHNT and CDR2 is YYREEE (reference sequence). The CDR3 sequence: CASSGAPAYEQYF. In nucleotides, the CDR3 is TGTGCCAGCAGCGGGGCACCCGCCTACGAGCAGTACTTC.

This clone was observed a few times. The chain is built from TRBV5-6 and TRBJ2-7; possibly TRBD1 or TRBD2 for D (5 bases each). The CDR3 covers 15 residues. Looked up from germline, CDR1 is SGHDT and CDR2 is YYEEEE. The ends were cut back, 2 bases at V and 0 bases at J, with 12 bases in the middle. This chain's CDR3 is CASSFGASPSYEQYF. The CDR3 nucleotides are TGTGCCAGCAGCTTCGGGGCCAGCCCCTCCTACGAGCAGTACTTC.

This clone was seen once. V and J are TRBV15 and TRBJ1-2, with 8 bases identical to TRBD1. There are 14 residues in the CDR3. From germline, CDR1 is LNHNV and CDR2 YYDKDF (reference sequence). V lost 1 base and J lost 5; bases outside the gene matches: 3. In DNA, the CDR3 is TGTGCCACCAGCAGAGTCGGGACAGGATATGGCTACACCTTC. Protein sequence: CATSRVGTGYGYTF.

This CDR3 is CASSSWGQGNNEQFF. In DNA form, the CDR3 reads TGCGCCAGCAGCTCCTGGGGACAGGGGAACAATGAGCAGTTCTTC. J is TRBJ2-1 and V is TRBV5-1, with 10 bases fitting TRBD1. The CDR3 consists of 15 residues. The germline CDR1 and CDR2 sequences are SGHRS and YFSETQ. V lost 3 bases, J lost 5 bases, and 5 bases stayed unmatched.

For the CDR3, the DNA is TGTGCCAGCAGCTCGCGACAGGGATCTACCTGGGCTGAAGCTTTCTTT. It yields the protein CASSSRQGSTWAEAFF. V is TRBV13 and J is TRBJ1-1, with 7 bases that match TRBD1. The CDR3 runs to 16 residues. V shed 4 bases, J shed 6 bases, and the junction held 14 bases outside the gene matches. Per the germline V gene, CDR1 is PRHDT and CDR2 is FYEKMQ (reference sequence).

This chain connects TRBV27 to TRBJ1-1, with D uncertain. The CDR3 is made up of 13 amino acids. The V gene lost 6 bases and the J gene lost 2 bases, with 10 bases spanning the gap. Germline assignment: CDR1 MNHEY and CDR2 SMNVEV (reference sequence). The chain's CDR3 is CASSPRANTEAFF. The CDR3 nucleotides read TGTGCCAGCAGCCCTAGGGCTAACACTGAAGCTTTCTTT.

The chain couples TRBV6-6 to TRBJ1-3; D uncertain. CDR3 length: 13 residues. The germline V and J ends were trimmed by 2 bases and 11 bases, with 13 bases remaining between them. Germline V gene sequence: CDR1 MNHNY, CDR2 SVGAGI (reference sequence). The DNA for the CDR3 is TGTGCCAGCAGTTACCCCGGGAGGGTCGCCATATATTTT. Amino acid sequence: CASSYPGRVAIYF.

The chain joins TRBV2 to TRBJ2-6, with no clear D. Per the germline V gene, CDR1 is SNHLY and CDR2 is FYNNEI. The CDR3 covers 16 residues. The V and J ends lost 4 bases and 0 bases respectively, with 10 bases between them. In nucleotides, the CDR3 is TGTGCCAGCAGTGTCTCCAAGTCCTCTGGGGCCAACGTCCTGACTTTC. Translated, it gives CASSVSKSSGANVLTF.

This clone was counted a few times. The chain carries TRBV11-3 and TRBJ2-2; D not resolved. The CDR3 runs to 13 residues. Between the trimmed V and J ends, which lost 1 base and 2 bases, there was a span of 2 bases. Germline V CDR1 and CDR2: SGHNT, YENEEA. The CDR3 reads CASSLVNTGELFF. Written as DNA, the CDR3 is TGTGCCAGCAGCTTAGTAAACACCGGGGAGCTGTTTTTT.

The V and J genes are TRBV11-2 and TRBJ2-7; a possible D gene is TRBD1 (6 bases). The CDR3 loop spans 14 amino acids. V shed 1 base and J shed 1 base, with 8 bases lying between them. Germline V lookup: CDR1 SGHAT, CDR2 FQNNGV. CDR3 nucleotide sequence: TGTGCCAGCAGCTTAGGAGGACAGTCCTACGAGCAGTACTTC. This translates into CASSLGGQSYEQYF.

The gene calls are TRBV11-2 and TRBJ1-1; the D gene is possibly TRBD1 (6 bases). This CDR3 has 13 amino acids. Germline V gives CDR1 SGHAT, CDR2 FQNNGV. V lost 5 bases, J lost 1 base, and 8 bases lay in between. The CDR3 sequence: CASSAGQNTEAFF. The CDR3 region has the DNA TGTGCCAGCAGCGCGGGACAGAACACTGAAGCTTTCTTT.

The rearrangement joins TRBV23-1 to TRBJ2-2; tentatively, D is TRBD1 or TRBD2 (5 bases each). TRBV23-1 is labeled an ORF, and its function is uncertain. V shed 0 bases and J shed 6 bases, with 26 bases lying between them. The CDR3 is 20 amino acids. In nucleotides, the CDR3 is TGCGCCAGCAGTCAATCCGAGGGCAGGGCCGGGAATGAGAAGGCCGGGGAGCTGTTTTTT. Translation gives CASSQSEGRAGNEKAGELFF.

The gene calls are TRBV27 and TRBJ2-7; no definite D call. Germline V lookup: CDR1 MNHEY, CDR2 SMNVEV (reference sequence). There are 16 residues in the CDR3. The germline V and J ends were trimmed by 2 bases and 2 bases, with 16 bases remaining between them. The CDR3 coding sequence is TGTGCCAGCAGTTTAAGCCGAGCACTATCCACCTACGAGCAGTACTTC. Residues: CASSLSRALSTYEQYF.

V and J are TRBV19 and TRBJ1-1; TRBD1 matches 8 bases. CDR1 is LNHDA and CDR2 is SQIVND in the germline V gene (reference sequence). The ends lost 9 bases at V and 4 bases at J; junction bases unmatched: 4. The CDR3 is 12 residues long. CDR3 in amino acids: CASRDRGTEAFF. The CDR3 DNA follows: TGTGCCAGCCGTGACAGGGGCACTGAAGCTTTCTTT.